Listed below are T cell receptor beta chains from one sample, sequenced in a study of cytomegalovirus exposure and HLA in healthy donors. Data came from immunoSEQ multiplex PCR; TCRdb stores just in-frame clones and leaves some out. The sample contains about 210,000 clones, about 79% of which appear only once. The source material was PBMCs. Receptor source: a male donor in good health and CMV-seronegative. Each CDR3 is given with its conserved first and last residue. D genes are given only for firm matches. Rows give clone size only sometimes, using once, few, many, or a class for an expanded clone.

d_gene	v_gene	j_gene	abundance	CDR3nt	CDR3aa
TRBD1	TRBV9	TRBJ2-5	.	TGTGCCAGCAGCCCTTGGACAGGGGAAGAGACCCAGTACTTC	CASSPWTGEETQYF
TRBD1	TRBV6-6	TRBJ1-2	.	TGTGCCAGCAGCTCAGGGGGCCCCCTGAGCTACACCTTC	CASSSGGPLSYTF
TRBD1	TRBV6-5	TRBJ1-5	few	TGTGCCAGCAGTAAGGGGACAGATAGCAATCAGCCCCAGCATTTT	CASSKGTDSNQPQHF
TRBD2	TRBV30	TRBJ2-7	.	TGTGCCTGTACAGATGAAACGGGGACTAGAGGGCACTTC	CACTDETGTRGHF
.	TRBV7-9	TRBJ2-2	.	TGTTCCAGCAGCTTATCGCAACAGGGGAACACCGGGGAGCTGTTTTTT	CSSSLSQQGNTGELFF
.	TRBV5-4	TRBJ2-6	.	TGTGCCAGCAGCTTGGCCTGGGGCTCCGGGGCCAACGTCCTGACTTTC	CASSLAWGSGANVLTF
.	TRBV27	TRBJ1-2	.	TGTGCCAGCATTAACTTTCCGACAGGCGACTATGGCTACACCTTC	CASINFPTGDYGYTF
.	TRBV28	TRBJ2-5	.	TGTGCCAGCAGTACACTTTTGGGGGCAGAGACCCAGTACTTC	CASSTLLGAETQYF
TRBD1	TRBV19	TRBJ1-6	.	TGTGCCAGTGACAGGGGCACCTCAAGCTCCTATAATTCACCCCTCCACTTT	CASDRGTSSSYNSPLHF
TRBD2	TRBV14	TRBJ2-1	.	TGTGCCAGCAGCCAAAGCTACTCACTAGCGGGAGCCTACAATGAGCAGTTCTTC	CASSQSYSLAGAYNEQFF
TRBD2	TRBV29-1	TRBJ2-7	.	TGCAGCGTTGAATTATTCCCACCGGGGACTAGTCCGACCTACGAGCAGTACTTC	CSVELFPPGTSPTYEQYF
TRBD1	TRBV5-5	TRBJ2-7	.	TGTGCCAGCAGCCGCGGACAGGGGGCGCGGGAGCAGTACTTC	CASSRGQGAREQYF
.	TRBV30	TRBJ1-2	once	TGTGCCTGGAGGACAGTAGACTATGGCTACACCTTC	CAWRTVDYGYTF
TRBD2	TRBV29-1	TRBJ2-5	.	TGCAGCTTGACTAGCGGGGAAGAGACCCAGTACTTC	CSLTSGEETQYF
.	TRBV7-2	TRBJ2-3	.	TGTGCCAGCAGGAGGCCTAGCACAGATACGCAGTATTTT	CASRRPSTDTQYF
TRBD1	TRBV7-2	TRBJ1-6	.	TGTGCCAGCAGCTATAACACGGGACAGGGTTCTGCACCCCTCCACTTT	CASSYNTGQGSAPLHF
.	TRBV27	TRBJ2-1	.	TGTGCCAGCAGTACCCTTGCGGGGAGCTCCTACAATGAGCAGTTCTTC	CASSTLAGSSYNEQFF
.	TRBV9	TRBJ2-1	.	TGTGCCAGCTCGAGGATAGGGACTCTATCTAACAATGAGCAGTTCTTC	CASSRIGTLSNNEQFF